This TCR beta chain was captured by sequencing in a study of blood T cell repertoires in COVID-19. Overall study context: Some COVID-19 samples were acute and others convalescent; all came from the United States, Italy and Spain. Nucleic acid was either cDNA or gDNA, and it came from T cells, B-cell-depleted T cells, or PBMCs.

The Seattle patients, enrolled during active infection, were followed longitudinally. Original processing methods: How many nucleated cells were present was estimated from reference gene primer amplification. Sequencing used immunoSEQ multiplex PCR; TCRdb keeps in-frame clones, though not all of them. For V, J and clone size, that table is used; D and trimming come from the DNA. This table holds just under 350,000 clones, about nine tenths found once. The CDR3 runs 17 residues. The V gene lost 5 bases and the J gene lost 5 bases, with 21 bases spanning the gap. Germline V lookup: CDR1 MNHEY, CDR2 SVGEGT.

The chain uses TRBV6-2 or TRBV6-3 and TRBJ2-2; D might be TRBD2 (5 bases). Sequencing was done on a sample of peripheral blood. The sequence was obtained from a woman in her sixties or seventies with COVID-19, enrolled during active disease. The CDR3 DNA follows: TGTGCCAGCAGTCCCCAAGCCGGACTTATGGGGACCGGGGAGCTGTTTTTT. Amino acids: CASSPQAGLMGTGELFF.